The present TCR beta chain was sequenced within a study of CD8+CD57+ T cells in acquired aplastic anemia. Findings and caveats of the study: There were around 28 CD8+ CDR3 sequences that occurred in both patients and controls.

Genomic DNA acted as the template from which TCR beta VDJ combination and CDR3 sequence profiling were carried out. TCRdb redid the calling of the reads with MiXCR, one entry per CDR3 protein. The profile covers about 160,000 distinct CDR3 sequences, with around half appearing a single time and 3.2% taken by the ten largest. Comment on this clonotype: Its specificity is not known.

There are 15 residues in the CDR3. Germline values: CDR1 SGHVS, CDR2 FQNEAQ. After removal of 0 bases from V and 2 bases from J, the junction contained 1 base not matched to a gene. Previously, flow cytometry had revealed CD8+CD57+ cell expansion in the patients chosen for sequencing. In all patients, the disease was severe acquired aplastic anemia. Input material: sorted CD4+, CD8+, or CD8+CD57+ T cells (not recorded which) from PBMCs. This TCR derives from a human donor with aplastic anemia. This chain connects TRBV7-8 to TRBJ2-7; 10 bases map to TRBD1. CDR3 amino acids: CASSLAGTGAYEQYF. The CDR3 DNA sequence: TGTGCCAGCAGCTTAGCGGGGACAGGGGCCTACGAGCAGTACTTC.